Listed here is a single T cell receptor beta chain. Its target is unknown. Other DNA sequences in the same sample also yield this CDR3. The data stem from a study of radiation and T cells in renal cell carcinoma. The time point denotes: blood 4 weeks post-SBRT, at nephrectomy. Specified treatment: 15 Gy SBRT to primary tumor, nephrectomy 4 weeks later. Nephrectomy followed 15 Gy stereotactic body radiation by 4 weeks. Blood was sampled at baseline, 2 weeks and 4 weeks after SBRT. General observations from the study: No pretreatment tumor biopsies were available for baseline clonotypes.

Germline CDR1 reads LGHNA; CDR2 reads YNFKEQ. The CDR3 length is 15 residues. V was clipped by 0 bases and J by 0 bases, with 7 bases between them. Produced via immunoSEQ multiplex PCR; TCRdb's table is partial and in-frame only. Altogether under 200,000 clones are present, 88% being singletons, with the ten largest covering around 11%. The receptor comes from a woman aged 50 to 60 with renal cell carcinoma. The V and J genes are TRBV4-2 and TRBJ2-3; no clear D. The sample consisted of blood, taken from a patient whose treatment included radiotherapy and nephrectomy. The CDR3 bases are TGTGCCAGCAGCCAAGATTCGGCGAGCACAGATACGCAGTATTTT. Translated: CASSQDSASTDTQYF.